The subject of this entry is one T cell receptor beta chain. What this receptor recognizes is not known. A read error may account for a junction end that differs from germline. From cysteine to phenylalanine, the CDR3 is 11 amino acids long. Only the CDR3 portion is preserved as DNA: 33 bases, with reading frame beginning at the first base. From the germline V gene, CDR1 is SNHLY and CDR2 is FYNNEI. The sample is drawn from a study of CD4 T cells in relation to SARS-CoV-2 and coronaviruses (TCRdb year 2021). As for the study more broadly: In the ViraFEST assay, PBMCs were cultured with antigen for ten to eleven days, after which TCR beta CDR3s were sequenced to identify clonal expansions specific to the antigen. The negative reference condition was either a culture with an HIV-1 Nef peptide pool or a culture with no peptide. Shared crossreactive spike epitopes were mapped to their HLA restriction using patient-derived lymphoblastoid cell lines. The study assessed, at the TCR clonotype level, memory CD4+ T cell crossreactivity between SARS-CoV-2 and common cold coronavirus spike proteins. For other donors in the study, expansion assays were sequenced with a different, Illumina-based TCR-beta assay. Samples from a few pre-COVID donors and the naive versus memory experiments were sequenced with the Adaptive Biotechnologies TCR-sequencing kit; other data were Illumina-based. Summary of the overall study and its limitations: Since the crossreactivity analysis centred on spike protein, crossreactivity against other viral proteins was not assessed. The study was limited by small numbers of patients and tested TCRs. In about 60% of donors, memory CD4+ clonotypes turned up that crossrecognized SARS-CoV-2 and at least one common cold coronavirus spike. Crossreactive clones showed significantly weaker SARS-CoV-2-driven expansion than monoreactive clones, consistent with antigenic imprinting. Pre-pandemic and post-infection samples were not both contributed by any donor, so tracing of the source of pre-existing responses was limited.

CD4+ T cells from unexposed donors were collected before the COVID-19 pandemic (2011-2018). The EasySep CD4+ T cell isolation kit was used to isolate CD4+ T cells once the cultures had run for approximately ten days. As cell numbers permitted, CD4+ T cells from unexposed donors were tested for reactivity to SARS-CoV-2 S and N and to four common cold coronavirus spike pools. Two million PBMCs per well were cultured in IMDM with about 4.9% human AB serum and around 10 IU/ml IL-2. Half of the culture medium was replaced with fresh IL-2-containing medium on days 3 and 7. In general, every peptide culture condition was set up in three replicate wells. Leukapheresis product for the unexposed donors was bought commercially. Ficoll-Paque PLUS gradient centrifugation was used to isolate PBMCs from leukapheresis product or whole blood. The PBMCs went either fresh into the expansion assay or into cryopreservation at -140 degrees C. The QIAamp Micro DNA Kit was used to extract genomic DNA from the CD4+ T cells.

The receptor library was made with the immunoSEQ multiplex PCR assay. The published analysis was carried out like this. During preprocessing, nonproductive sequences were removed, as were CDR3s that did not start with C, did not end with F or W, or were shorter than 7 amino acids. Antigen-specific clonotypes were called with the MANAFEST web app, based on expansion relative to reference and other culture wells. A clone was considered positive if the clone showed significant expansion compared with the reference culture in 2 of 3 replicate wells at an FDR below 0.05. For a clone to be considered positive, significant expansion relative to all other tandem wells and an odds ratio above 5 were also required. Pairwise Levenshtein distance, computed with the stringdist R package after three terminal residues were trimmed from each end, was used as the measure of CDR3 homology. The table comes from immuneACCESS by way of TCRdb, which keeps in-frame sequences with V and J called. Part of the clones is missing from these tables; in studies checked, under half for an unresolved V gene and the rest for unknown reasons. The DNA gave D and trimming, while V, J and clone size come from that table. The sample yields over 25,000 clones; approximately 80% were counted once. The biggest ten clones account for about 15% of the sample.

This receptor was obtained from a human donor in good health. Source material: CD4+ T cells from PBMCs, cultured in vitro. The chain links TRBV2 with TRBJ2-7; TRBD1 is perhaps the D gene, given 6 matching bases. The DNA sequence is TGTGCCAGCAGTTACGACGGGACACCTTTCTTC. It encodes CASSYDGTPFF.